These 22 T cell receptor beta chains were sequenced from one sample in a study of cytomegalovirus exposure and HLA in healthy donors. Primers for the PCR totalled 60 Vbeta and 13 Jbeta. Clones were read by immunoSEQ multiplex PCR, and TCRdb kept only the in-frame ones, dropping some. The sample has about 170,000 clones, about four fifths seen once. Sequenced: PBMCs. These receptors all come from a woman between 45 and 60 years old in good health and CMV-seronegative.

V gene TRBV5-4 combines with J gene TRBJ2-5, with 13 nucleotides matching TRBD2. The end of the DNA is better explained by TRBJ2-7, so the J call may be wrong. Germline values: CDR1 SGHNT, CDR2 YYREEE (reference sequence). The CDR3 is 17 residues long. The CDR3 protein is CASSLALVGLAGAEQYF. The CDR3 DNA reads TGTGCCAGCAGCTTGGCCCTTGTTGGACTAGCGGGAGCCGAGCAGTACTTC.

The V and J genes are TRBV5-6 and TRBJ1-2; D unclear. The V end was cut by 4 bases, the J end by 2 bases, with 18 bases between. From germline, CDR1 is SGHDT and CDR2 YYEEEE. The CDR3 covers 16 residues. Here the CDR3 DNA reads TGTGCCAGCAGCATATGGGGAGGCTTGAGGAACTATGGCTACACCTTC. Amino acid sequence: CASSIWGGLRNYGYTF.

The sample holds one count of this clone. The chain combines TRBV7-2 with TRBJ2-7; tentative D call: TRBD2 (6 bases). Trimming stripped 5 bases from V and 2 bases from J, with 13 bases between. The CDR3 totals 14 residues. Germline V gives CDR1 SGHTA, CDR2 FQGNSA. The CDR3 here is CASSGGTATYEQYF. DNA for the CDR3: TGTGCCAGCAGCGGCGGGACTGCTACCTACGAGCAGTACTTC.

The V gene is TRBV7-3, the J gene TRBJ2-2; 9 bases agree with TRBD2. Trimming at V came to 5 bases and at J to 0 bases, leaving 16 bases not matched to a gene. The CDR3 consists of 20 residues. Germline-derived CDR1 and CDR2 are SGHTA and FQGTGA. The CDR3 here is CASSRTLGLAPFANTGELFF. The CDR3 bases are TGTGCCAGCAGCCGCACCCTGGGACTAGCCCCGTTCGCGAACACCGGGGAGCTGTTTTTT.

This chain links TRBV29-1 with TRBJ1-2, with D unclear. V was trimmed by 0 bases and J by 8 bases, leaving 13 bases between them. The CDR3 sequence is 13 residues long. Looked up from germline, CDR1 is SQVTM and CDR2 is ANQGSEA. The CDR3 region is CSVEDLQVRGYTF. The CDR3 DNA follows: TGCAGCGTTGAAGACCTCCAGGTGAGAGGCTACACCTTC.

The J gene is TRBJ1-1, the V gene TRBV4-3, with 8 bases matching TRBD1. This CDR3 has 16 residues. V lost 1 base, J lost 3 bases, and 7 bases stayed unmatched. CDR1 and CDR2 from the germline V gene are LGHNA and YSLEER. CDR3 nucleotide sequence: TGCGCCAGCAGCCAAGGAGCAGGGGGCAGGGACACTGAAGCTTTCTTT. Translating it yields CASSQGAGGRDTEAFF.

The V and J genes are TRBV5-4 and TRBJ2-1, with D uncertain. Germline lookup yields CDR1 SGHNT and CDR2 YYREEE (reference sequence). V gave up 0 bases and J gave up 9 bases, with 16 bases separating them. The CDR3 totals 15 residues. CDR3 in amino acids: CASSLEVSPLGEQFF. As DNA, the CDR3 is TGTGCCAGCAGCTTGGAGGTTAGCCCGCTCGGTGAGCAGTTCTTC.

The V and J genes are TRBV11-3 and TRBJ2-1; 7 bases fit TRBD2. Germline CDR1 SGHNT, CDR2 YENEEA. V trimming: 3 bases; J trimming: 0 bases; junction bases outside the gene matches: 5. The CDR3 loop spans 16 amino acids. The CDR3 here is CASSLSSGSSYNEQFF. The CDR3 nucleotides read TGTGCCAGCAGCTTGTCTAGCGGAAGCTCCTACAATGAGCAGTTCTTC.

This rearrangement joins TRBV5-5 to TRBJ1-1; 8 bases line up with TRBD1. Germline CDR1 SGHKS, CDR2 YYEKEE (reference sequence). V lost 0 bases and J lost 1; bases outside the gene matches: 5. The CDR3 runs to 16 residues. The CDR3 DNA reads as TGTGCCAGCAGCTTGGGGACAGGGCTGAAGAACACTGAAGCTTTCTTT. It translates to CASSLGTGLKNTEAFF.

The rearrangement joins TRBV7-8 to TRBJ1-2, with 12 bases aligning to TRBD1. CDR1 and CDR2 (germline): SGHVS, FQNEAQ. CDR3 length: 15 residues. J lost 5 bases, V lost 6 bases, and 7 bases had no gene match. As DNA, the CDR3 is TGTGCCAGCAGTTCACCGGGACAGGGGGCATATGGCTACACCTTC. It specifies CASSSPGQGAYGYTF.

This chain connects TRBV6-6 to TRBJ2-1; possibly TRBD2 for D (6 bases). The V end lost 8 bases, the J end lost 5 bases, and 16 bases lay between the germline ends. The CDR3 has 14 residues. Germline lookup yields CDR1 MNHNY and CDR2 SVGAGI (reference sequence). The CDR3 region is CASGATRDHNEQFF. The DNA of the CDR3 is TGTGCCAGCGGGGCGACTAGGGATCACAATGAGCAGTTCTTC.

This chain joins TRBV9 and TRBJ2-5; 7 bases map to TRBD1. Germline CDR1 and CDR2: SGDLS and YYNGEE. J was trimmed by 2 bases and V by 4 bases; bases with no gene match: 5. This CDR3 spans 14 amino acids. In DNA, the CDR3 is TGTGCCAGCAGCCGGGACAGCGGTCAAGAGACCCAGTACTTC. It translates to CASSRDSGQETQYF.

This clone was counted a single time. This chain uses TRBV28 with TRBJ2-2; perhaps TRBD1 as D (7 bases). Per the germline V gene, CDR1 is MDHEN and CDR2 is SYDVKM. The CDR3 is 16 residues long. V gave up 5 bases and J gave up 4 bases, with 17 bases separating them. This CDR3 reads CASSPRRQGGTGELFF. The CDR3 nucleotides read TGTGCCAGCAGTCCGCGCCGGCAGGGGGGCACCGGGGAGCTGTTTTTT.

This CDR3 is CASRAGTGGAESSGANVLTF. Here the CDR3 DNA reads TGTGCCAGCAGAGCTGGGACAGGGGGCGCCGAGAGCTCTGGGGCCAACGTCCTGACTTTC. The chain has TRBV5-4 and TRBJ2-6; 12 positions match TRBD1. This CDR3 region has 20 residues. With V trimmed by 5 bases and J by 0 bases, 12 bases remained unmatched. Germline lookup yields CDR1 SGHNT and CDR2 YYREEE (reference sequence).

The rearrangement uses TRBV13 and TRBJ2-7, with 9 bases aligning to TRBD1. Germline V gene lookup returns CDR1 PRHDT and CDR2 FYEKMQ (reference sequence). Losses at the gene ends were 5 bases for V and 7 bases for J; bases not matched to a gene: 6. This CDR3 is built from 13 residues. CDR3 loop: CASSRTGVGEQYF. Here the CDR3 DNA reads TGTGCCAGCAGCAGGACAGGGGTGGGTGAGCAGTACTTC.

This rearrangement joins TRBV6-7 to TRBJ2-4, with 8 bases matching TRBD1. TRBV6-7 is marked as an open reading frame, function uncertain. This CDR3 is 13 amino acids long. V trimming: 5 bases; J trimming: 6 bases; junction bases outside the gene matches: 3. The chain's CDR3 is CASSTGGGNIQYF. The CDR3 DNA sequence: TGTGCCAGCAGTACAGGGGGTGGAAACATTCAGTACTTC.

The CDR3 DNA follows: TGCAGCGTTGATAGGTCAGGGGGAGTCTCGAACACTGAAGCTTTCTTT. It is translated as CSVDRSGGVSNTEAFF. V is TRBV29-1 and J is TRBJ1-1, with TRBD1 identical over 7 bases. This CDR3 comprises 16 residues. Germline loops: CDR1 SQVTM, CDR2 ANQGSEA. V was clipped by 3 bases and J by 1 base; unmatched bases: 11.

V and J are TRBV28 and TRBJ2-5; no clear D gene. Germline CDR1 reads MDHEN; CDR2 reads SYDVKM. Trimming cost V 2 bases and J 1 base, with 5 bases left between them. The CDR3 sequence is 13 residues long. The CDR3 DNA reads TGTGCCAGCAGTTTAAACTCCCAAGAGACCCAGTACTTC. It codes for CASSLNSQETQYF. The full variable domain, in which reference TRBV28 and TRBJ2-5 provide the parts outside the CDR3, is DVKVTQSSRYLVKRTGEKVFLECVQDMDHENMFWYRQDPGLGLRLIYFSYDVKMKEKGDIPEGYSVSREKKERFSLILESASTNQTSMYLCASSLNSQETQYFGPGTRLLVL.

This clone was seen a few times. The chain combines TRBV27 with TRBJ2-5; a weak D match, TRBD2 (6 bases). The germline V gene encodes CDR1 MNHEY and CDR2 SMNVEV (reference sequence). This CDR3 contains 15 residues. Between the trimmed V and J ends, which lost 4 bases and 4 bases, there was a span of 16 bases. The CDR3 region is CASSSAGTYRETQYF. The CDR3 DNA reads as TGTGCCAGCAGTTCCGCGGGGACCTATAGAGAGACCCAGTACTTC.

The chain couples TRBV5-1 to TRBJ1-4; 7 bases are a match to TRBD1. The V segment lost 4 bases and the J segment 8 bases; nucleotides outside the gene matches: 14. Per germline, CDR1 SGHRS and CDR2 YFSETQ. CDR3 size: 16 residues. Here the CDR3 reads CASSEGGRLGGEKLFF. CDR3 DNA sequence: TGCGCCAGCAGCGAAGGGGGCCGCTTGGGTGGGGAAAAACTGTTTTTT.

The rearrangement joins TRBV19 to TRBJ2-5; 7 bases map to TRBD2. CDR1 is LNHDA and CDR2 is SQIVND in the germline V gene (reference sequence). The CDR3 consists of 17 residues. With V trimmed by 3 bases and J by 5 bases, 15 bases remained unmatched. CDR3 in amino acids: CASSIVAPLGRSETQYF. CDR3 in DNA: TGTGCCAGTAGTATTGTAGCTCCCCTCGGGAGGTCGGAGACCCAGTACTTC.

The chain joins TRBV7-8 to TRBJ1-5; 11 nucleotides match TRBD1. From germline, CDR1 is SGHVS and CDR2 FQNEAQ. V lost 1 base, J lost 0 bases, and 11 bases stayed unmatched. CDR3 length equals 20 residues. CDR3 DNA sequence: TGTGCCAGCAGCTTAGTGTTACAGGGACAGGGGGGTAATAGCAATCAGCCCCAGCATTTT. Amino acids: CASSLVLQGQGGNSNQPQHF.